These 19 T cell receptor beta chains were all obtained from the same sample, sequenced in a study of cytomegalovirus exposure and HLA in healthy donors (TCRdb year 2017). Libraries were constructed by the immunoSEQ multiplex PCR assay. In TCRdb, the immuneACCESS table is reduced to in-frame sequences with V and J assigned. These tables do not hold every clone; where another copy was compared, an unresolved V gene accounts for under half, and the others remain unexplained. The sample data list 150,000 to 250,000 clones, and around 83% of these were observed just once. The ten largest clones take up around 15% of the sample. The specimen was PBMCs. These receptors all stem from a woman aged 30 to 39 in good health and CMV-seropositive.

The rearrangement joins TRBV5-6 to TRBJ1-1; no definite D call. Trimming pared 2 bases from V and 3 bases from J, leaving 11 bases between. Germline values: CDR1 SGHDT, CDR2 YYEEEE. CDR3 length equals 14 residues. CDR3 bases: TGTGCCAGCAGCTTTCGAGGCGTGGACACTGAAGCTTTCTTT. Translated, it gives CASSFRGVDTEAFF.

The CDR3 loop is CASSSRDRGIYGYTF. For the CDR3, the DNA is TGTGCCAGCAGTAGCCGGGACAGGGGTATCTATGGCTACACCTTC. The chain has TRBV6-1 and TRBJ1-2, with 10 bases fitting TRBD1. The germline V gene encodes CDR1 MNHNS and CDR2 SASEGT. The CDR3 is made up of 15 amino acids. V was pared by 5 bases and J by 4 bases, with 7 bases of the junction left unmatched.

This chain connects TRBV5-1 to TRBJ2-5; no firm D call. Between the trimmed V and J ends, which lost 4 bases and 3 bases, there was a span of 10 bases. The germline gives CDR1 SGHRS, CDR2 YFSETQ. The CDR3 loop spans 13 amino acids. The CDR3 loop reads CASSRDTEETQYF. The CDR3 DNA reads TGCGCCAGCAGCCGCGACACCGAAGAGACCCAGTACTTC.

V gene TRBV27 combines with J gene TRBJ2-7; TRBD1 matches 7 bases. CDR1 is MNHEY and CDR2 is SMNVEV in the germline V gene (reference sequence). The junction had 3 bases not matched to a gene; V was cut back by 11 bases and J by 2 bases. This CDR3 comprises 11 residues. The CDR3 bases are TGTGCCGGGACAGAGACCTACGAGCAGTACTTC. Its protein is CAGTETYEQYF.

This clone was seen once. V gene TRBV15 combines with J gene TRBJ1-2; 7 nucleotides line up with TRBD1. The length of the CDR3 is 17 residues. V shed 1 base, J shed 6 bases, and the junction held 14 bases outside the gene matches. Germline CDR1 LNHNV, CDR2 YYDKDF (reference sequence). CDR3 nucleotide sequence: TGTGCCACCAGCAGAGCCAGATTTCAGAGGGGGCAGGATGGCTACACCTTC. Its protein is CATSRARFQRGQDGYTF.

This chain connects TRBV18 to TRBJ2-2, with D possibly being TRBD2 (6 bases). Looked up from germline, CDR1 is KGHSH and CDR2 is LQKENI. This CDR3 spans 17 amino acids. Trimming removed 1 base from V and 1 base from J, with 13 bases in between. The CDR3: CASSPLRTIRNTGELFF. The CDR3 nucleotides read TGTGCCAGCTCACCACTTCGGACTATAAGGAACACCGGGGAGCTGTTTTTT. Variable domain in full (rest from reference TRBV18 and TRBJ2-2): NAGVMQNPRHLVRRRGQEARLRCSPMKGHSHVYWYRQLPEEGLKFMVYLQKENIIDESGMPKERFSAEFPKEGPSILRIQQVVRGDSAAYFCASSPLRTIRNTGELFFGEGSRLTVL.

This clone is a singleton in its sample. The chain has TRBV28 and TRBJ1-4; D unresolved. Germline V gene sequence: CDR1 MDHEN, CDR2 SYDVKM. Between the trimmed V and J ends, which lost 10 bases and 7 bases, there was a span of 13 bases. The CDR3 loop spans 12 amino acids. CDR3 residues: CATTGGREKLFF. CDR3 DNA sequence: TGTGCCACGACCGGAGGGCGTGAAAAACTGTTTTTT.

The rearrangement links TRBV5-1 to TRBJ2-3; tentatively, D is TRBD2 (5 bases). The CDR3 is 16 amino acids. The V gene's germline CDR1 is SGHRS and CDR2 YFSETQ. V lost 0 bases to trimming and J lost 1 base, with 12 bases between them. The CDR3 region has the DNA TGCGCCAGCAGCTTGGTTTTCCTAGCCGGCACAGATACGCAGTATTTT. It specifies CASSLVFLAGTDTQYF.

CDR3 DNA: TGTGCCAGCAGAGGACATCTCTCCTACAATGAGCAGTTCTTC. Its translation is CASRGHLSYNEQFF. The V gene is TRBV5-4, the J gene TRBJ2-1; a weak D match, TRBD1 (5 bases). In germline, CDR1 is SGHNT, CDR2 YYREEE (reference sequence). CDR3 length equals 14 residues. Trimming took 5 bases from V and 0 from J, leaving 9 bases between them.

The chain has TRBV7-2 and TRBJ2-3, with D possibly being TRBD1 (6 bases). In germline, CDR1 is SGHTA, CDR2 FQGNSA. The CDR3 spans 16 residues. V was pared by 4 bases and J by 2 bases, with 16 bases between. CDR3 sequence: CASSSTGTTLTDTQYF. The CDR3 DNA reads TGTGCCAGCAGCTCGACCGGGACAACCCTCACAGATACGCAGTATTTT.

The chain uses TRBV6-1 and TRBJ2-7, with D perhaps matching TRBD1 (5 bases). The CDR3 is 13 amino acids. The V end lost 4 bases, the J end lost 3 bases, and 10 bases lay between the germline ends. CDR1 MNHNS and CDR2 SASEGT come from the germline V gene. Here the CDR3 reads CASSGDSYYEQYF. The CDR3 region has the DNA TGTGCCAGCAGTGGCGACAGCTACTACGAGCAGTACTTC.

The V gene is TRBV6-5, the J gene TRBJ1-1; D uncertain. Per germline, CDR1 MNHEY and CDR2 SVGAGI. V lost 6 bases, J lost 2 bases, and 10 bases lay in between. The CDR3 has 13 amino acids. CDR3 nucleotides: TGTGCCAGCAGGAGGGTTGTAAACACTGAAGCTTTCTTT. This translates into CASRRVVNTEAFF.

This rearrangement joins TRBV7-9 to TRBJ2-7; no clear D gene. This CDR3 contains 12 residues. The V gene's germline CDR1 is SEHNR and CDR2 FQNEAQ (reference sequence). Trimming cost V 5 bases and J 3 bases, with 8 bases left between them. The CDR3 region is CASSLEIYEQYF. The DNA of the CDR3 is TGTGCCAGCAGCCTGGAGATCTACGAGCAGTACTTC.

The chain employs TRBV28 and TRBJ2-3, with D maybe TRBD2 (7 bases). Germline CDR1 and CDR2: MDHEN and SYDVKM. The CDR3 is made up of 13 amino acids. Trimming took 10 bases from V and 2 from J, leaving 13 bases between them. CDR3 amino acids: CATRRGATDTQYF. CDR3 nucleotides: TGTGCCACTAGACGGGGGGCCACAGATACGCAGTATTTT.

In this sample, this clone turned up a few times. The chain carries TRBV5-1 and TRBJ1-1, with D perhaps matching TRBD1 (6 bases). Germline CDR1 reads SGHRS; CDR2 reads YFSETQ. V gave up 4 bases and J gave up 0 bases, with 13 bases separating them. The CDR3 length is 15 residues. The CDR3 DNA is TGCGCCAGCAGCCCGATACAGGGTTTGAACACTGAAGCTTTCTTT. Its protein product is CASSPIQGLNTEAFF.

This clone has at least ten counts. The chain joins TRBV2 to TRBJ2-2; 13 bases are a match to TRBD2. Germline V gene sequence: CDR1 SNHLY, CDR2 FYNNEI. With 6 bases clipped from V and 5 bases from J, the junction kept 3 bases outside the gene matches. CDR3 length: 15 amino acids. CDR3 protein: CASRETSGRTGELFF. For the CDR3, the DNA is TGTGCCAGCAGGGAGACTAGCGGGAGGACCGGGGAGCTGTTTTTT.

This clone was recorded only once. The chain employs TRBV11-2 and TRBJ2-1, with 14 bases aligning to TRBD2. V was pared by 5 bases and J by 2 bases, with 8 bases of the junction left unmatched. The CDR3 is 18 residues long. In germline, CDR1 is SGHAT, CDR2 FQNNGV. The CDR3 is CASSRRTSGRPTYNEQFF. The CDR3 DNA reads as TGTGCCAGCAGCAGGAGGACTAGCGGGAGGCCAACCTACAATGAGCAGTTCTTC.

The chain combines TRBV29-1 with TRBJ2-7, with TRBD2 as a possible D gene (6 bases). The germline CDR1 and CDR2 sequences are SQVTM and ANQGSEA. Trimming stripped 6 bases from V and 6 bases from J, with 12 bases between. This CDR3 region has 11 residues. The CDR3 DNA is TGCAGCGTGAAACTAGCCGCCGAGCAGTACTTC. Its protein is CSVKLAAEQYF.

This clone was counted between two and nine times. The chain joins TRBV11-3 to TRBJ2-7; maybe TRBD2 (5 bases). V was cut by 0 bases and J by 6 bases, with 9 bases left in between. Germline CDR1 is SGHNT and CDR2 is YENEEA. The CDR3 contains 13 residues. CDR3 in amino acids: CASSLEPSSEQYF. DNA for the CDR3: TGTGCCAGCAGCTTAGAGCCTAGCTCCGAGCAGTACTTC.